Shown below are 30 T cell receptor beta chains from a single sample sequenced in a study of T cell responses to AZD1222 COVID-19 vaccine. TCRdb's copy holds only in-frame clones and misses some; the assay was immunoSEQ multiplex PCR. The sample carries 90,000 to 110,000 clones, around 87% recorded once. The sample consisted of peripheral blood, taken 28 days after the second AZD1222 dose. The receptors come from an adult who received the AZD1222 COVID-19 vaccine.

This clone has just one count. V usage is TRBV5-1 and J usage is TRBJ2-1, with 13 positions matching TRBD2. This CDR3 is built from 16 residues. After removal of 3 bases from V and 6 bases from J, the junction contained 6 bases not matched to a gene. Per germline, CDR1 SGHRS and CDR2 YFSETQ. The CDR3 spells CASSSGGLAGLNEQFF. CDR3 DNA sequence: TGCGCCAGCAGCTCGGGGGGACTAGCGGGGCTCAATGAGCAGTTCTTC.

This sequence joins TRBV10-3 and TRBJ1-2; TRBD1 might be the D (5 bases). V shed 5 bases and J shed 6 bases, with 10 bases lying between them. CDR3 length equals 12 residues. Germline V gene lookup returns CDR1 ENHRY and CDR2 SYGVKD. Here the CDR3 reads CAISIQGHGYTF. The CDR3 DNA reads TGTGCCATCAGTATTCAGGGACATGGCTACACCTTC.

The gene calls are TRBV6-5 and TRBJ1-3, with D possibly TRBD1 on 5 matching bases. CDR1 and CDR2 (germline): MNHEY, SVGAGI. This CDR3 has 11 residues. Trimming pared 8 bases from V and 7 bases from J, leaving 9 bases between. The CDR3, as DNA: TGTGCCAGCGTGGGGGAGAACACCATATATTTT. Protein product: CASVGENTIYF.

This clone was seen only a few times. This rearrangement joins TRBV6-2 or TRBV6-3 to TRBJ2-7; D gene uncertain. CDR3 length: 12 residues. CDR1 is MNHEY and CDR2 is SVGEGT in the germline V gene. Trimming took off 5 bases at V and 3 bases at J, with 8 bases between the two ends. As DNA, the CDR3 is TGTGCCAGCAGTGGCCCGATCTACGAGCAGTACTTC. As protein: CASSGPIYEQYF.

The chain combines TRBV6-5 with TRBJ1-6, with D hard to call. The germline CDR1 and CDR2 sequences are MNHEY and SVGAGI. V was cut by 2 bases and J by 11 bases, with 10 bases left in between. The CDR3 spans 13 residues. The CDR3 sequence: CASSYSSSPPLHF. CDR3 coding DNA: TGTGCCAGCAGTTACAGTAGCAGTCCACCCCTCCACTTT.

This clone was picked up a small number of times. The rearrangement links TRBV6-1 to TRBJ2-1; no clear D gene. Trimming took off 0 bases at V and 4 bases at J, with 13 bases between the two ends. CDR1 is MNHNS and CDR2 is SASEGT in the germline V gene. The CDR3 extends over 16 amino acids. CDR3 sequence (DNA): TGTGCCAGCAGTGAAGCGCTTGGGGTCCCGTACAATGAGCAGTTCTTC. This codes for CASSEALGVPYNEQFF.

This clone has more than one count but fewer than ten. The chain recombines TRBV19 with TRBJ1-1; D unresolved. Trimming removed 3 bases at V and 11 bases at J, with 16 bases between. Germline V gene lookup returns CDR1 LNHDA and CDR2 SQIVND (reference sequence). This CDR3 has 13 amino acids. The DNA for the CDR3 is TGTGCCAGTAGTATTAATCAGGAAGGTGGGGCTTTCTTT. Its protein product is CASSINQEGGAFF. The full variable domain, in which reference TRBV19 and TRBJ1-1 provide the parts outside the CDR3, is DGGITQSPKYLFRKEGQNVTLSCEQNLNHDAMYWYRQDPGQGLRLIYYSQIVNDFQKGDIAEGYSVSREKKESFPLTVTSAQKNPTAFYLCASSINQEGGAFFGQGTRLTVV.

The rearrangement links TRBV4-1 to TRBJ2-7, with 10 bases matching TRBD1. Germline CDR1 is MGHRA and CDR2 is YSYEKL. There are 18 residues in the CDR3. V trimming: 0 bases; J trimming: 1 base; junction bases outside the gene matches: 9. The CDR3 is CASSQEGQGRIVSYEQYF. CDR3 nucleotide sequence: TGCGCCAGCAGCCAAGAGGGACAGGGGAGAATAGTGTCCTACGAGCAGTACTTC.

About this clone: This sample includes further DNA sequences coding for the same CDR3. The J gene is TRBJ1-5, the V gene TRBV9; D possibly corresponds to TRBD1 (6 bases). V was clipped by 0 bases and J by 2 bases, with 9 bases between them. Germline V gene sequence: CDR1 SGDLS, CDR2 YYNGEE. This CDR3 spans 15 amino acids. The chain's CDR3 is CASSVGGGGNQPQHF. The DNA of the CDR3 is TGTGCCAGCAGCGTAGGGGGGGGCGGCAATCAGCCCCAGCATTTT.

The chain couples TRBV7-9 to TRBJ1-5; the D gene is possibly TRBD1 (5 bases). Trimming took 4 bases from V and 3 from J, leaving 10 bases between them. CDR1 SEHNR and CDR2 FQNEAQ come from the germline V gene (reference sequence). The CDR3 spans 14 residues. The CDR3 sequence is CASSSTDPNQPQHF. Written as DNA, the CDR3 is TGTGCCAGCAGCTCGACAGACCCCAATCAGCCCCAGCATTTT.

The chain couples TRBV27 to TRBJ2-2, with no clear D. Germline CDR1 and CDR2: MNHEY and SMNVEV (reference sequence). The CDR3 has 13 amino acids. The V gene lost 0 bases and the J gene lost 4 bases, with 3 bases spanning the gap. The CDR3 coding sequence is TGTGCCAGCAGTTTATCGAGCACCGGGGAGCTGTTTTTT. Translated: CASSLSSTGELFF.

The V gene is TRBV21-1, the J gene TRBJ1-6; the tabulated D call, TRBD1, remains unverified against the DNA. TRBV21-1 is noted as a pseudogene. The CDR3 is 18 amino acids. CDR3 sequence reads: CASSKVKCRGKLNSPLHF. CDR3 coding DNA: TGTGCCAGCAGCAAAGTCAAATGCAGGGGAAAACTCAATTCACCCCTCCACTTT.

The V and J genes are TRBV5-1 and TRBJ2-7, with TRBD1 matching 7 bases. This CDR3 contains 14 residues. Losses at the gene ends were 4 bases for V and 2 bases for J; bases not matched to a gene: 6. Germline V lookup: CDR1 SGHRS, CDR2 YFSETQ. CDR3 nucleotides: TGCGCCAGCAGCGCCCGACAGGGTACCTACGAGCAGTACTTC. Its translation: CASSARQGTYEQYF. The variable domain in full, completed from reference TRBV5-1 and TRBJ2-7, reads KAGVTQTPRYLIKTRGQQVTLSCSPISGHRSVSWYQQTPGQGLQFLFEYFSETQRNKGNFPGRFSGRQFSNSRSEMNVSTLELGDSALYLCASSARQGTYEQYFGPGTRLTVT.

The CDR3: CASSLVGQTPGYGYTF. DNA of the CDR3: TGTGCCAGCAGCTTAGTGGGACAGACCCCGGGGTATGGCTACACCTTC. The rearrangement links TRBV7-2 to TRBJ1-2; 7 bases agree with TRBD1. The length of the CDR3 is 16 residues. V shed 1 base, J shed 5 bases, and the junction held 10 bases outside the gene matches. The V gene's germline CDR1 is SGHTA and CDR2 FQGNSA.

The chain employs TRBV6-6 and TRBJ1-2; the D gene is possibly TRBD1 (5 bases). The ends were cut back, 0 bases at V and 4 bases at J, with 12 bases in the middle. The germline CDR1 and CDR2 sequences are MNHNY and SVGAGI (reference sequence). The CDR3 is 15 residues long. In DNA, the CDR3 is TGTGCCAGCAGTTACTCGAAGCAGGGTAGCTATGGCTACACCTTC. Its translation is CASSYSKQGSYGYTF.

This chain links TRBV30 with TRBJ1-1; no definite D call. Per germline, CDR1 GTSNPN and CDR2 SVGIG (reference sequence). The CDR3 length is 13 residues. V was cut by 4 bases and J by 2 bases, with 11 bases left in between. The CDR3 is CAWIGRPNTEAFF. CDR3 nucleotide sequence: TGTGCCTGGATTGGCAGGCCAAACACTGAAGCTTTCTTT. Complete variable domain (other parts from reference TRBV30 and TRBJ1-1): SQTIHQWPATLVQPVGSPLSLECTVEGTSNPNLYWYRQAAGRGLQLLFYSVGIGQISSEVPQNLSASRPQDRQFILSSKKLLLSDSGFYLCAWIGRPNTEAFFGQGTRLTVV.

V gene TRBV30 combines with J gene TRBJ1-1; D gene ambiguous. This CDR3 has 12 residues. Germline V lookup: CDR1 GTSNPN, CDR2 SVGIG (reference sequence). Trimming removed 2 bases at V and 1 base at J, with 5 bases between. The CDR3: CAWSLGNTEAFF. DNA for the CDR3: TGTGCCTGGAGTTTGGGGAACACTGAAGCTTTCTTT.

The chain uses TRBV5-5 and TRBJ1-1; no firm D call. There are 16 residues in the CDR3. Trimming took off 4 bases at V and 0 bases at J, with 16 bases between the two ends. Germline V gene lookup returns CDR1 SGHKS and CDR2 YYEKEE (reference sequence). The CDR3 DNA is TGTGCCAGCAGCCCCCGCTTTTCGGTGATGAACACTGAAGCTTTCTTT. Its translation: CASSPRFSVMNTEAFF.

The CDR3 here is CASSQDCRGSYGYTF. CDR3 DNA sequence: TGTGCCAGCAGCCAAGATTGCCGGGGATCCTATGGCTACACCTTC. The chain couples TRBV14 to TRBJ1-2; no clear D gene. CDR3 size: 15 residues. CDR1 and CDR2 from the germline V gene are SGHDN and FVKESK. Trimming shortened V by 0 bases and J by 4 bases, and 12 bases separated the two germline ends.

The V call is TRBV13, the J call TRBJ1-4; weak D call: TRBD1 (5 bases). Germline CDR1 reads PRHDT; CDR2 reads FYEKMQ (reference sequence). The germline V and J ends were trimmed by 3 bases and 4 bases, with 18 bases remaining between them. The CDR3 length is 17 residues. In DNA, the CDR3 is TGTGCCAGCAGCTTCAGGACATTCGATCGGCATAATGAAAAACTGTTTTTT. This gives the protein CASSFRTFDRHNEKLFF.

This chain joins TRBV6-4 and TRBJ2-3; D gene unclear. The CDR3 is 14 residues long. V lost 0 bases and J lost 5, with 9 bases in between. Germline values: CDR1 MRHNA, CDR2 SNTAGT. The CDR3 DNA reads as TGTGCCAGCAGTGACTCTCTTCTAGGAGATACGCAGTATTTT. Amino acid sequence: CASSDSLLGDTQYF.

The V gene is TRBV6-2 or TRBV6-3, the J gene TRBJ2-7, with 7 bases lining up with TRBD2. There are 15 residues in the CDR3. Per germline, CDR1 MNHEY and CDR2 SVGEGT. J was trimmed by 2 bases and V by 2 bases; bases with no gene match: 6. Written as DNA, the CDR3 is TGTGCCAGCAGTTACATCCCGGGACTAACCTACGAGCAGTACTTC. It translates to CASSYIPGLTYEQYF.

The chain recombines TRBV2 with TRBJ2-5, with D perhaps TRBD1 (6 bases). The CDR3 sequence is 16 residues long. Per germline, CDR1 SNHLY and CDR2 FYNNEI. Trimming stripped 7 bases from V and 2 bases from J, with 20 bases between. The CDR3 DNA follows: TGTGCCAGCACCCTTGTTGGGGACACTCGACAAGAGACCCAGTACTTC. As protein: CASTLVGDTRQETQYF.

The V call is TRBV29-1, the J call TRBJ2-3; D is possibly TRBD1 (6 bases). Germline V gives CDR1 SQVTM, CDR2 ANQGSEA. CDR3 length: 15 residues. The V and J ends lost 4 bases and 0 bases respectively, with 14 bases between them. The CDR3 DNA is TGCAGCGTTGTCTCACAGGGTACGAGCACAGATACGCAGTATTTT. Protein product: CSVVSQGTSTDTQYF.

The chain has TRBV6-4 and TRBJ2-3, with a possible D match to TRBD1 (6 bases). From germline, CDR1 is MRHNA and CDR2 SNTAGT. V was cut by 0 bases and J by 10 bases, with 14 bases left in between. This CDR3 comprises 14 residues. DNA of the CDR3: TGTGCCAGCAGTGACTCGAGAGGGGGAGTCTCGCAGTATTTT. It is translated as CASSDSRGGVSQYF.

The chain recombines TRBV12-5 with TRBJ2-7, with a tentative D call TRBD2 (6 bases). The V end lost 6 bases, the J end lost 6 bases, and 15 bases lay between the germline ends. CDR3 length: 13 residues. Looked up from germline, CDR1 is LGHNT and CDR2 is FRNRAP. CDR3 bases: TGTGCTAGTGGCCACCGACTAGGAAGCGAGCAGTACTTC. Protein sequence: CASGHRLGSEQYF.

This chain joins TRBV5-1 and TRBJ1-1, with D tentatively TRBD1 (6 bases). The germline V gene has CDR1 SGHRS and CDR2 YFSETQ. The V and J ends lost 7 bases and 5 bases respectively, with 18 bases between them. The CDR3 sequence is 14 residues long. DNA for the CDR3: TGCGCCAGCCACCCCTGGGGTACAGGGACTGAAGCTTTCTTT. Residues: CASHPWGTGTEAFF. Supplemented by reference TRBV5-1 and TRBJ1-1, the full variable domain reads KAGVTQTPRYLIKTRGQQVTLSCSPISGHRSVSWYQQTPGQGLQFLFEYFSETQRNKGNFPGRFSGRQFSNSRSEMNVSTLELGDSALYLCASHPWGTGTEAFFGQGTRLTVV.

This sequence joins TRBV7-9 and TRBJ2-6, with unresolved D. Trimming pared 3 bases from V and 0 bases from J, leaving 12 bases between. Looked up from germline, CDR1 is SEHNR and CDR2 is FQNEAQ (reference sequence). The CDR3 consists of 17 residues. The CDR3 reads CASSFTRLSSGANVLTF. In nucleotides, the CDR3 is TGTGCCAGCAGCTTCACTCGGTTGAGCTCTGGGGCCAACGTCCTGACTTTC.

The gene calls are TRBV30 and TRBJ2-7; TRBD1 aligns across 8 bases. Germline V lookup: CDR1 GTSNPN, CDR2 SVGIG (reference sequence). Trimming took 2 bases from V and 6 from J; bases not matched to a gene: 9. The CDR3 length is 14 residues. CDR3 coding DNA: TGTGCCTGGAGTTCTTGGACAGGGTGGGCCGAGCAGTACTTC. Protein sequence: CAWSSWTGWAEQYF. Full variable domain (rest looked up from reference TRBV30 and TRBJ2-7): SQTIHQWPATLVQPVGSPLSLECTVEGTSNPNLYWYRQAAGRGLQLLFYSVGIGQISSEVPQNLSASRPQDRQFILSSKKLLLSDSGFYLCAWSSWTGWAEQYFGPGTRLTVT.

V gene TRBV13 combines with J gene TRBJ1-3; D ambiguous. The CDR3 is made up of 15 amino acids. Germline loops: CDR1 PRHDT, CDR2 FYEKMQ (reference sequence). The V end was cut by 4 bases, the J end by 0 bases, with 10 bases between. The CDR3 sequence: CASSSDTDSGNTIYF. The CDR3 nucleotides are TGTGCCAGCAGCTCCGACACGGACTCTGGAAACACCATATATTTT.